This passage covers 5 T cell receptor beta chains from one sample sequenced in a study of blood T cell repertoires in COVID-19. Using immunoSEQ multiplex PCR, the repertoire was profiled, and TCRdb retains in-frame clones only, with some absent. Of about 320,000 clones listed, around 90% are singletons. Sequencing was carried out using PBMCs or T cells enriched from blood (not recorded which). The receptors were gathered from a man between 60 and 70 years old who had recovered from COVID-19.

The chain carries TRBV27 and TRBJ2-2; D is uncertain. The CDR3 sequence is 14 residues long. Germline V CDR1 and CDR2: MNHEY, SMNVEV (reference sequence). The germline V and J ends were trimmed by 0 bases and 6 bases, with 8 bases remaining between them. The chain's CDR3 is CASSLSRRSGELFF. The DNA of the CDR3 is TGTGCCAGCAGTTTATCGAGGCGGTCCGGGGAGCTGTTTTTT.

V usage is TRBV3-1 (or the pseudogene TRBV3-2) and J usage is TRBJ2-3, with a weak D call TRBD2 (6 bases). Per the germline V gene, CDR1 is LGHDT and CDR2 is YNNKEL (reference sequence). Trimming shortened V by 0 bases and J by 2 bases, and 12 bases separated the two germline ends. CDR3 length: 16 residues. CDR3 DNA sequence: TGTGCCAGCAGCCAAGATCTGCGGGACCTCACAGATACGCAGTATTTT. It encodes CASSQDLRDLTDTQYF.

The J gene is TRBJ1-5, the V gene TRBV28, with a tentative D call TRBD1 (6 bases). Germline V gene sequence: CDR1 MDHEN, CDR2 SYDVKM. V dropped 10 bases and J dropped 7 bases, with 17 bases sitting between them. The CDR3 extends over 13 amino acids. The CDR3, as DNA: TGTGCCATCGGGACATTTTATCGACAGCCCCAGCATTTT. Translating it yields CAIGTFYRQPQHF.

V is TRBV6-2 or TRBV6-3 and J is TRBJ2-5; TRBD2 matches 7 bases. With 2 bases clipped from V and 4 bases from J, the junction kept 13 bases outside the gene matches. The length of the CDR3 is 17 residues. Germline-derived CDR1 and CDR2 are MNHEY and SVGEGT. The DNA of the CDR3 is TGTGCCAGCAGTTACGGAGTCGCGGGAGCTTCCCGAGAGACCCAGTACTTC. Translated: CASSYGVAGASRETQYF.

The chain recombines TRBV5-4 with TRBJ2-1; 9 positions agree with TRBD2. The CDR3 runs to 14 residues. Germline V gene sequence: CDR1 SGHNT, CDR2 YYREEE (reference sequence). V lost 4 bases, J lost 6 bases, and 5 bases stayed unmatched. The CDR3 spells CASSRLADVNEQFF. Here the CDR3 DNA reads TGTGCCAGCAGCCGACTAGCGGACGTCAATGAGCAGTTCTTC.